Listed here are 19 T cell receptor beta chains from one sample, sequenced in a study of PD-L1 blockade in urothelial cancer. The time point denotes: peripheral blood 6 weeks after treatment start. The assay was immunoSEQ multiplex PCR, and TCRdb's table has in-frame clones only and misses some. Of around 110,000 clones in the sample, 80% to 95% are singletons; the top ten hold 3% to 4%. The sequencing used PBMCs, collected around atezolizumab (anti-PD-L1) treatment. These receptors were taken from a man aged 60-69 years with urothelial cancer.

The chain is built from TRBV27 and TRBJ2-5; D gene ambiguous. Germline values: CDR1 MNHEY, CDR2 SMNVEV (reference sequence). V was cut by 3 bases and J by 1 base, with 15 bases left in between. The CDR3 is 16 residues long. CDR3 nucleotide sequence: TGTGCCAGCAGTTTCTCATTGGGCGCAGGCCAAGAGACCCAGTACTTC. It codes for CASSFSLGAGQETQYF.

Here the CDR3 DNA reads TGTGCCAGCAGCTTAGCTAGAGTAGCGGGAGGGAGCACAGATACGCAGTATTTT. Its protein is CASSLARVAGGSTDTQYF. V is TRBV7-2 and J is TRBJ2-3, with TRBD2 matching 11 bases. CDR1 is SGHTA, CDR2 FQGNSA, per germline. The V segment lost 0 bases and the J segment 0 bases; nucleotides outside the gene matches: 5. This CDR3 spans 18 amino acids.

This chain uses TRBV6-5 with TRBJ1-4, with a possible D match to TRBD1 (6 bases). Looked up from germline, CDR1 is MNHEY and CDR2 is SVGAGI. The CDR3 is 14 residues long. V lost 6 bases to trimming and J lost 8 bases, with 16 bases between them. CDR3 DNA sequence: TGTGCCAGCAGCCGGGACAATGAATTCGAAAAACTGTTTTTT. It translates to CASSRDNEFEKLFF.

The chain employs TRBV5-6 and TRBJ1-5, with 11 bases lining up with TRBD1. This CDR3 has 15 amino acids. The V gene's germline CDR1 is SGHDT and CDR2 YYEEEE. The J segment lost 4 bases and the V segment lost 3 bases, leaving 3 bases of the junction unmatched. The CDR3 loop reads CASSWTGGGNQPQHF. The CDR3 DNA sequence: TGTGCCAGCAGCTGGACAGGGGGCGGTAATCAGCCCCAGCATTTT.

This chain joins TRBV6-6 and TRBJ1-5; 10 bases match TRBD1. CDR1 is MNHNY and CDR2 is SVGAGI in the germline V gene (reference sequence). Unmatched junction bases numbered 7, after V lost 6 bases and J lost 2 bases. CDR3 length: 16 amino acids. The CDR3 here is CASRSDRGHGNQPQHF. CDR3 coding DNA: TGTGCCAGCAGGAGCGACAGGGGGCATGGCAATCAGCCCCAGCATTTT.

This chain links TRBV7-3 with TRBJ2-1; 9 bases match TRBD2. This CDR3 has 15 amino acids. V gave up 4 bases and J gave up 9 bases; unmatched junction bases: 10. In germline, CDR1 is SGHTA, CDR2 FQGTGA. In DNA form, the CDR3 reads TGTGCCAGCAGCTCCATAGCGGGAGCCCCGGTTGAGCAGTTCTTC. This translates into CASSSIAGAPVEQFF.

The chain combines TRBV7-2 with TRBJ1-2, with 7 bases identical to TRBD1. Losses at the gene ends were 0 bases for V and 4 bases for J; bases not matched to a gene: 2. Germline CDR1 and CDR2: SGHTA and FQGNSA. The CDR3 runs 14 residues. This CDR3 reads CASSLADRVYGYTF. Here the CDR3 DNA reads TGTGCCAGCAGCTTAGCTGACAGGGTCTATGGCTACACCTTC.

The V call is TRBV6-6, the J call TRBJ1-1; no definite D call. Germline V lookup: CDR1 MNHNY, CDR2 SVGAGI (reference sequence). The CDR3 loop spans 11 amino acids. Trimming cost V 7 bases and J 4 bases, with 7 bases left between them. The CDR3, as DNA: TGTGCCAGCAACCGGGGCACTGAAGCTTTCTTT. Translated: CASNRGTEAFF.

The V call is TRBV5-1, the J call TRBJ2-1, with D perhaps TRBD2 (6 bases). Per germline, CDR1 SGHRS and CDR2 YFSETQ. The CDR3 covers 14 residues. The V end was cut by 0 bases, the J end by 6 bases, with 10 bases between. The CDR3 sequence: CASSLVLSGNEQFF. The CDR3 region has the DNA TGCGCCAGCAGCTTGGTTCTTAGCGGCAATGAGCAGTTCTTC.

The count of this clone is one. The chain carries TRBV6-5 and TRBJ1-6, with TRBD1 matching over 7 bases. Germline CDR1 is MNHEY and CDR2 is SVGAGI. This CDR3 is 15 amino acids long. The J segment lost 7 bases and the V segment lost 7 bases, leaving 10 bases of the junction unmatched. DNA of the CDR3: TGTGCCAGCACCCCCAGAGGACAGGTCAATTCACCCCTCCACTTT. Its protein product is CASTPRGQVNSPLHF.

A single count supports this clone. The CDR3 DNA reads TGCGCCAGCAGGTTAGGGACTAGCGGGGCCGATGAGCAGTTCTTC. It translates to CASRLGTSGADEQFF. The genes are TRBV5-1 and TRBJ2-1; 13 bases are a match to TRBD2. The CDR3 covers 15 residues. Germline V gene sequence: CDR1 SGHRS, CDR2 YFSETQ. The V gene end was trimmed by 5 bases and the J gene end by 8 bases; junction bases not matched to a gene: 7.

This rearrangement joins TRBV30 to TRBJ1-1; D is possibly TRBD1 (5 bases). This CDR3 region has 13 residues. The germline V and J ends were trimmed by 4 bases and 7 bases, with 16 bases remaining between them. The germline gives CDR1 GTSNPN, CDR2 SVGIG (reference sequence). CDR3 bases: TGTGCCTGGACCCCCCCCGGGGGGTATGAAGCTTTCTTT. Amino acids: CAWTPPGGYEAFF.

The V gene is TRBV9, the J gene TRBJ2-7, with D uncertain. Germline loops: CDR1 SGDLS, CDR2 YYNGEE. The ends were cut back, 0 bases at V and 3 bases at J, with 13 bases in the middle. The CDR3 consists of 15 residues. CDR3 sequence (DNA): TGTGCCAGCAGCGTAGCTGCGCCGCCAAACTACGAGCAGTACTTC. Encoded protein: CASSVAAPPNYEQYF.

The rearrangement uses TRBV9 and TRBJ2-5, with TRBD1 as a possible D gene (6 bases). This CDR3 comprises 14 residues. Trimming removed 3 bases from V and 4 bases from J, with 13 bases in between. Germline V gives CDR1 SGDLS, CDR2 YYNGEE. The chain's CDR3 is CASSENRASETQYF. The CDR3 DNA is TGTGCCAGCAGCGAAAACAGGGCGTCAGAGACCCAGTACTTC. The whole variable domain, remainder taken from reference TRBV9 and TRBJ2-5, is DSGVTQTPKHLITATGQRVTLRCSPRSGDLSVYWYQQSLDQGLQFLIQYYNGEERAKGNILERFSAQQFPDLHSELNLSSLELGDSALYFCASSENRASETQYFGPGTRLLVL.

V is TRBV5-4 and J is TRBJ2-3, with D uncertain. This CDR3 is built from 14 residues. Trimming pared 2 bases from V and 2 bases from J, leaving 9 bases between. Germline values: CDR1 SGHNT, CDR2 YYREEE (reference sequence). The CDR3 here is CASSFTQNTDTQYF. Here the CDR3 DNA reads TGTGCCAGCAGCTTTACCCAGAACACAGATACGCAGTATTTT.

CDR3 amino acids: CASWAGHTDTQYF. DNA for the CDR3: TGTGCCAGCTGGGCGGGCCACACAGATACGCAGTATTTT. The V call is TRBV7-9, the J call TRBJ2-3; the D gene is possibly TRBD2 (5 bases). The length of the CDR3 is 13 residues. Germline CDR1 is SEHNR and CDR2 is FQNEAQ (reference sequence). The V end lost 8 bases, the J end lost 2 bases, and 11 bases lay between the germline ends. The full variable domain, in which reference TRBV7-9 and TRBJ2-3 provide the parts outside the CDR3, is DTGVSQNPRHKITKRGQNVTFRCDPISEHNRLYWYRQTLGQGPEFLTYFQNEAQLEKSRLLSDRFSAERPKGSFSTLEIQRTEQGDSAMYLCASWAGHTDTQYFGPGTRLTVL.

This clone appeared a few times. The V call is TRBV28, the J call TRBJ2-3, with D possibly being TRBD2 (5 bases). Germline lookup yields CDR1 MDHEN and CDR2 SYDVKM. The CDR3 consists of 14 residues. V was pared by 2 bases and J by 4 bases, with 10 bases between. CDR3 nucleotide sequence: TGTGCCAGCAGTTTAGGGAGTGTGGCAGATACGCAGTATTTT. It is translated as CASSLGSVADTQYF.

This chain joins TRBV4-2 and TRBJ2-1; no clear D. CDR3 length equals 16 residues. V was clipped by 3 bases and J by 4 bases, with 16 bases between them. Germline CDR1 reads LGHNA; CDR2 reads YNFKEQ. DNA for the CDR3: TGTGCCAGCAGCCAGCGGTCTCGGTCAGATTACAATGAGCAGTTCTTC. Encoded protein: CASSQRSRSDYNEQFF.

The CDR3 loop reads CASSSEGSDTQYF. CDR3 nucleotide sequence: TGCGCCAGCAGCTCTGAGGGTAGCGATACGCAGTATTTT. The chain employs TRBV5-1 and TRBJ2-3, with D maybe TRBD2 (5 bases). The V end lost 3 bases, the J end lost 6 bases, and 11 bases lay between the germline ends. The CDR3 extends over 13 amino acids. Germline V lookup: CDR1 SGHRS, CDR2 YFSETQ.